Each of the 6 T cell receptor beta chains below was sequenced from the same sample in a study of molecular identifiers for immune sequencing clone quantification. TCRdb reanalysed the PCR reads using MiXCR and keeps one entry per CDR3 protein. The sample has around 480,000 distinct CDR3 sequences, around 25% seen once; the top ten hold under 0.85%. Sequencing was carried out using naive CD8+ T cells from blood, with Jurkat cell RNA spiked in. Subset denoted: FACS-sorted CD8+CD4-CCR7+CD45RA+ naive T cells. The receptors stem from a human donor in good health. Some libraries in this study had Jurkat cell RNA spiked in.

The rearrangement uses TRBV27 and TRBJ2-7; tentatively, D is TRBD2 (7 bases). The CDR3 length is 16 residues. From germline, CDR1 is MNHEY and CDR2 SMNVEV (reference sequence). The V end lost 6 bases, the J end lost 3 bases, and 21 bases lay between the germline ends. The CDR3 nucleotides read TGTGCCAGCAGATCAAGGGGGGGGAGGAACTTCTACGAGCAGTACTTC. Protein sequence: CASRSRGGRNFYEQYF.

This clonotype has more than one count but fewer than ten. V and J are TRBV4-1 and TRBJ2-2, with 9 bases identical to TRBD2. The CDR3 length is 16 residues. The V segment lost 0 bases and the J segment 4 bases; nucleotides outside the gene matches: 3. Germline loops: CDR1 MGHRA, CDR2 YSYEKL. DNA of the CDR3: TGCGCCAGCAGCCAAGATTCTAGCGGGACCACCGGGGAGCTGTTTTTT. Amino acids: CASSQDSSGTTGELFF.

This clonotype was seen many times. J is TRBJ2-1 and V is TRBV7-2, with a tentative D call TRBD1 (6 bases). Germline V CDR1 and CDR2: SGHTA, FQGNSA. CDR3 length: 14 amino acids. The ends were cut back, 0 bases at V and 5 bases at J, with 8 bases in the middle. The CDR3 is CASSLAQGNNEQFF. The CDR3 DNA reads TGTGCCAGCAGCTTAGCGCAGGGGAACAATGAGCAGTTCTTC.

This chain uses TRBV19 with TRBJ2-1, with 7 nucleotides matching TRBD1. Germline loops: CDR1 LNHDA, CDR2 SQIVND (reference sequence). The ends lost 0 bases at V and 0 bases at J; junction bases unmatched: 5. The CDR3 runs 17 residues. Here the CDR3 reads CASSIDPTGISYNEQFF. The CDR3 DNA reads TGTGCCAGTAGTATAGATCCGACAGGGATCTCCTACAATGAGCAGTTCTTC.

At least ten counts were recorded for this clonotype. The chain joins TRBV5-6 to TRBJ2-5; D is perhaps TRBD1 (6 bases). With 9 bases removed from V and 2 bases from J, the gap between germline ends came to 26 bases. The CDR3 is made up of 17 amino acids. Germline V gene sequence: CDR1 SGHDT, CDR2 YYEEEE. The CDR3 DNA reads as TGTGCCACCACACCTGGGGCCGCATCGAGGGGGCAAGAGACCCAGTACTTC. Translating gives CATTPGAASRGQETQYF.

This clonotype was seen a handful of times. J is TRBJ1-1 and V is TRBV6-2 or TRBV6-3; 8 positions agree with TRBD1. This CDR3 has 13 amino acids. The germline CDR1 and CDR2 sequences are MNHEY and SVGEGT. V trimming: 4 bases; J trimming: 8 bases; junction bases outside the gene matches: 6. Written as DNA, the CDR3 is TGTGCCAGCAGTTCCCGGGACAGGTCGGAAGCTTTCTTT. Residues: CASSSRDRSEAFF.